This T cell receptor beta chain is from a study of cytomegalovirus exposure and HLA in healthy donors. Primers included in the PCR were 60 Vbeta and 13 Jbeta primers. The assay was immunoSEQ multiplex PCR, and TCRdb's table has in-frame clones only and misses some. The table records roughly 200,000 clones, roughly 80% of them present only once. Concerning this clone itself: Antigen: not known.

Findings and limits, study-wide: Analysis was performed later, and it showed HLA-associated TCR beta chains to be more clonally expanded than equally common others. Rare TCR sequences predominated, though certain public TCRs were found in many donors.

CDR3 size: 14 residues. Germline values: CDR1 SEHNR, CDR2 FQNEAQ (reference sequence). V was pared by 3 bases and J by 0 bases, with 9 bases between. Healthy bone marrow donors supplied every sample. The clonotype comes from a middle-aged man in good health and CMV-seropositive. V is TRBV7-9 and J is TRBJ2-7; D may be TRBD2 (6 bases). The sample was PBMCs. The CDR3 is CASSFAGGSYEQYF. In nucleotides, the CDR3 is TGTGCCAGCAGCTTCGCCGGGGGCTCCTACGAGCAGTACTTC. Variable domain in full (rest from reference TRBV7-9 and TRBJ2-7): DTGVSQNPRHKITKRGQNVTFRCDPISEHNRLYWYRQTLGQGPEFLTYFQNEAQLEKSRLLSDRFSAERPKGSFSTLEIQRTEQGDSAMYLCASSFAGGSYEQYFGPGTRLTVT.